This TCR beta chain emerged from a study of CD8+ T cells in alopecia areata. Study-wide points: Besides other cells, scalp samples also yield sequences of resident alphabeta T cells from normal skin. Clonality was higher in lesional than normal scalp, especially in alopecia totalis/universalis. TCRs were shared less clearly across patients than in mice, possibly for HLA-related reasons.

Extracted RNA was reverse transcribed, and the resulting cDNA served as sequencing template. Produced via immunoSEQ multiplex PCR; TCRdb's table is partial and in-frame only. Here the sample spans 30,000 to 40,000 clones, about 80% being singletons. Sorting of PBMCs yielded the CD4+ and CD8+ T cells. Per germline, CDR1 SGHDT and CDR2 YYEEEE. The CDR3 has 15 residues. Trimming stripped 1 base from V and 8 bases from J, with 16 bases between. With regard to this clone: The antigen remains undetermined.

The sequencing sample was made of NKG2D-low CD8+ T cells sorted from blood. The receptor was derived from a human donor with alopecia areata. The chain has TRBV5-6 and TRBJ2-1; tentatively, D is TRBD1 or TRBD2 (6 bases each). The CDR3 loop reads CASSLIRGRLDEQFF. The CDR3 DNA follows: TGTGCCAGCAGCTTGATTCGGGGGCGCTTGGATGAGCAGTTCTTC.